This T cell receptor (beta chain) was found in a study of blood T cell repertoires in COVID-19. Assay used: immunoSEQ multiplex PCR; TCRdb lists only in-frame clones, some missing. The sample includes roughly 88,000 clones, roughly 85% of them seen just once. The sample taken for sequencing was peripheral blood. The TCR comes from a woman aged 60-75 years with COVID-19, enrolled during active disease.

The CDR3 DNA sequence: TGTGCCTGGACGCAGGGTAGGACTGAAGCTTTCTTT. This encodes CAWTQGRTEAFF. The chain couples TRBV30 to TRBJ1-1; D might be TRBD1 (5 bases). Germline loops: CDR1 GTSNPN, CDR2 SVGIG (reference sequence). Trimming took off 4 bases at V and 5 bases at J, with 11 bases between the two ends. The CDR3 is 12 residues long.